This entry concerns a single TCR beta chain. What it binds is not known. The data originate from a study of cytomegalovirus exposure and HLA in healthy donors. Germline V gives CDR1 SEHNR, CDR2 FQNEAQ (reference sequence). Trimming stripped 5 bases from V and 2 bases from J, with 17 bases between. This CDR3 is 16 amino acids long. The study, taken as a whole, reports: It is likely that the observed cluster of highly shared sequence variants was a sequencing artifact.

PCR used 60 Vbeta primers and 13 Jbeta primers. Produced via immunoSEQ multiplex PCR; TCRdb's table is partial and in-frame only. The sample holds under 250,000 clones; approximately 84% are singletons and the top ten take 0.2% to 0.25%. The receptor was derived from a girl aged 2 to 9 in good health and CMV-seronegative. This chain joins TRBV7-9 and TRBJ2-3; D might be TRBD2 (6 bases). The sample comprised PBMCs. CDR3 sequence: CASSLYIGSTTDTQYF. As DNA, the CDR3 is TGTGCCAGCAGCCTCTATATCGGGAGTACCACAGATACGCAGTATTTT. Combining the CDR3 with reference TRBV7-9 and TRBJ2-3 gives the whole variable domain DTGVSQNPRHKITKRGQNVTFRCDPISEHNRLYWYRQTLGQGPEFLTYFQNEAQLEKSRLLSDRFSAERPKGSFSTLEIQRTEQGDSAMYLCASSLYIGSTTDTQYFGPGTRLTVL.